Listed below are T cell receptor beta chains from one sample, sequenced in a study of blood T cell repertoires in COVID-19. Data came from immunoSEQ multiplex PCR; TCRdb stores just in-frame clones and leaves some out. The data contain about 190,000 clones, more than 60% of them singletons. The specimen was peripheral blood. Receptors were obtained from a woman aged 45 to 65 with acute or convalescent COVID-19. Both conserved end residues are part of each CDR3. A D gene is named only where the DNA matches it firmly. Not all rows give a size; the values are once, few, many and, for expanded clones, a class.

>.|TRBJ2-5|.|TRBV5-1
CASTKDGVRETQYF
TGCGCCAGCACCAAGGACGGGGTTCGAGAGACCCAGTACTTC
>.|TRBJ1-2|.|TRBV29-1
CSVEVFGTNYGYTF
TGCAGCGTTGAGGTATTCGGGACTAACTATGGCTACACCTTC
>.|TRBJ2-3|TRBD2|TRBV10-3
CAISVKRGGRGTDTQYF
TGTGCCATCAGTGTTAAACGGGGGGGCCGTGGCACAGATACGCAGTATTTT
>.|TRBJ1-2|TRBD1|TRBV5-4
CASSRPGTGNYGYTF
TGTGCCAGCAGTCGTCCCGGGACAGGGAACTATGGCTACACCTTC
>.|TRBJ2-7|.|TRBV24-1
CATSDSGLPYEQYF
TGTGCCACCAGTGACTCGGGACTTCCCTACGAGCAGTACTTC
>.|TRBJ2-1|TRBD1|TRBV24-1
CATSDPSRRGGTEQFF
TGTGCCACCAGTGATCCCTCTAGGAGAGGGGGCACTGAGCAGTTCTTC
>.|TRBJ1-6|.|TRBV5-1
CASSDGDGAPLHF
TGCGCCAGCTCCGACGGGGATGGGGCACCCCTCCACTTT
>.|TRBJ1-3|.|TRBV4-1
CASSPQEAGPGNTIYF
TGCGCCAGCAGCCCCCAAGAGGCCGGCCCTGGAAACACCATATATTTT
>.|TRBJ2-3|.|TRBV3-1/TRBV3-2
CASSQEAVTDTQYF
TGTGCCAGCAGCCAAGAGGCAGTCACAGATACGCAGTATTTT
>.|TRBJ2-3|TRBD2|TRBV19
CASSISREGRDTQYF
TGTGCCAGTAGTATATCCCGGGAGGGCCGAGATACGCAGTATTTT
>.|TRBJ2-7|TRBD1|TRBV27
CASSFSTGAPLEQYF
TGTGCCAGCAGTTTTAGCACAGGGGCGCCCCTAGAGCAGTACTTC
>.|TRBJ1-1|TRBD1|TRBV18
CASSLGQGRTEAFF
TGTGCCAGCTCACTAGGACAGGGACGAACTGAAGCTTTCTTT
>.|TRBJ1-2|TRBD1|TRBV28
CASSFFIRTGPGGYTF
TGTGCCAGCAGTTTTTTTATAAGGACAGGGCCTGGGGGCTACACCTTC
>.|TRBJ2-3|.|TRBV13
CASSPGTSSTDTQYF
TGTGCCAGCAGCCCGGGAACTTCTAGCACAGATACGCAGTATTTT
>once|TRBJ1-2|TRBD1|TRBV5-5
CASDRDRTNYGYTF
TGTGCCAGCGACCGGGACAGAACTAACTATGGCTACACCTTC
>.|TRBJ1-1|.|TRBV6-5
CASRRDGVMNTEAFF
TGTGCCAGCAGGCGGGACGGAGTCATGAACACTGAAGCTTTCTTT
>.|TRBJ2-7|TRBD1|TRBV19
CASSVGTGGGEQYF
TGTGCCAGTAGTGTCGGGACAGGGGGAGGCGAGCAGTACTTC
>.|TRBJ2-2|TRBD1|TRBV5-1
CASSRDRGFAGELFF
TGCGCCAGCAGCCGGGACAGGGGTTTCGCCGGGGAGCTGTTTTTT
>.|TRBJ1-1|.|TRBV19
CASSPGRAFF
TGTGCCAGTAGTCCAGGGAGGGCTTTCTTT
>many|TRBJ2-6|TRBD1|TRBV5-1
CASRTDRASGANVLTF
TGCGCCAGCAGGACCGACAGGGCCTCTGGGGCCAACGTCCTGACTTTC
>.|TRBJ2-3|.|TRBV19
CASRTANTDTQYF
TGTGCCAGTCGGACAGCCAACACAGATACGCAGTATTTT
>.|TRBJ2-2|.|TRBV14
CASSPVSYGELFF
TGTGCCAGCAGTCCTGTATCTTATGGGGAGCTGTTTTTT
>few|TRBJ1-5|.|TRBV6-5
CASSPDSPNQPQHF
TGTGCCAGCAGTCCGGACAGTCCAAATCAGCCCCAGCATTTT
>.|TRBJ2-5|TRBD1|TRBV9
CASSAFTSGTEKETQYF
TGTGCCAGCAGCGCCTTTACCTCCGGGACAGAGAAAGAGACCCAGTACTTC
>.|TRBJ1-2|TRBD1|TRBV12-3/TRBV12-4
CASTLLTGSYTF
TGTGCCAGCACCCTTCTGACAGGGAGCTACACCTTC
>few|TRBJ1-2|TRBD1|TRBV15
CATSRDGDSYGYTF
TGTGCCACCAGCCGAGATGGGGACAGCTATGGCTACACCTTC
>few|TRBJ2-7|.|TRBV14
CASSRKTGPLPGEQYF
TGTGCCAGCAGCCGGAAAACGGGTCCTTTACCGGGCGAGCAGTACTTC
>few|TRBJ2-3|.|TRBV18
CASSPPSTDTQYF
TGTGCCAGCTCACCCCCTAGCACAGATACGCAGTATTTT
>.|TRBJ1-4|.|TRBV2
CASRGLEEKLFF
TGTGCCAGCAGGGGGCTTGAGGAAAAACTGTTTTTT
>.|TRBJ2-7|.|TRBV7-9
CASSLAAGFGEQYF
TGTGCCAGCAGCTTAGCTGCCGGGTTTGGCGAGCAGTACTTC
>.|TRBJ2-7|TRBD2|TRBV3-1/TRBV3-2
CASSQGIAGGVEQYF
TGTGCCAGCAGCCAAGGAATAGCGGGAGGGGTGGAGCAGTACTTC
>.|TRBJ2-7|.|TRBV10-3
CAISEGNRLNSYEQYF
TGTGCCATCAGTGAAGGGAACAGGTTAAATTCTTACGAGCAGTACTTC
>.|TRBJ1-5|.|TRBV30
CAWSPGYYSNQPQHF
TGTGCCTGGAGTCCAGGATATTATAGCAATCAGCCCCAGCATTTT
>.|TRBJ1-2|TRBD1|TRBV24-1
CATSDDTGGSYGYTF
TGTGCCACCAGTGATGACACAGGGGGCAGCTATGGCTACACCTTC
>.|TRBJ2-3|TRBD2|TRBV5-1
CASSHTSGGTTDTQYF
TGCGCCAGCAGCCACACTAGCGGGGGGACCACAGATACGCAGTATTTT
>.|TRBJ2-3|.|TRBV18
CASSQRPTSTDTQYF
TGTGCCAGCTCACAGCGACCAACTAGCACAGATACGCAGTATTTT